A single TCR beta chain is shown here with its context. Antigen specificity is unknown. Roughly 90,000 TCR templates per sample were sequenced. Data came from immunoSEQ multiplex PCR; TCRdb stores just in-frame clones and leaves some out. Of tens of thousands of clones in the sample, 93% were seen once. This specimen belongs to a study of siplizumab effects on memory and regulatory T cells. Findings and caveats of the study: The study did not confirm that proliferating Tregs from siplizumab cultures were suppressive. The alloreactive clones that mapped to unstimulated subsets made up only a minor fraction.

This CDR3 region has 14 residues. Germline CDR1 is MNHEY and CDR2 is SVGAGI. V shed 2 bases and J 4 bases; nucleotides not matched to a gene: 3. The V and J genes are TRBV6-5 and TRBJ1-1, with TRBD1 matching 8 bases. The clonotype was recovered from a human donor in good health. Sequencing used CD8+ T cells sorted from blood. DNA for the CDR3: TGTGCCAGCAGTTACCTGGACAGGGTCACTGAAGCTTTCTTT. It codes for CASSYLDRVTEAFF.